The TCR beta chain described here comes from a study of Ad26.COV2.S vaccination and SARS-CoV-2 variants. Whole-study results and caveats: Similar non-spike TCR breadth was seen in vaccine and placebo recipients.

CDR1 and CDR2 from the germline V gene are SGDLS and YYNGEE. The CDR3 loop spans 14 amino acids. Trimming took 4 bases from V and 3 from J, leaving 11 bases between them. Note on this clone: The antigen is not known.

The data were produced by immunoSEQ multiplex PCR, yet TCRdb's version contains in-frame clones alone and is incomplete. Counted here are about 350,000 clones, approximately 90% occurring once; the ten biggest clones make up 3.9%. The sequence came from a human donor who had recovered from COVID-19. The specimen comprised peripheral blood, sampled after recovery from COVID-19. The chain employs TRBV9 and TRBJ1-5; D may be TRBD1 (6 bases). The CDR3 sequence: CASSLGQHNQPQHF. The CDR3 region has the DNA TGTGCCAGCAGCCTTGGACAGCACAATCAGCCCCAGCATTTT.